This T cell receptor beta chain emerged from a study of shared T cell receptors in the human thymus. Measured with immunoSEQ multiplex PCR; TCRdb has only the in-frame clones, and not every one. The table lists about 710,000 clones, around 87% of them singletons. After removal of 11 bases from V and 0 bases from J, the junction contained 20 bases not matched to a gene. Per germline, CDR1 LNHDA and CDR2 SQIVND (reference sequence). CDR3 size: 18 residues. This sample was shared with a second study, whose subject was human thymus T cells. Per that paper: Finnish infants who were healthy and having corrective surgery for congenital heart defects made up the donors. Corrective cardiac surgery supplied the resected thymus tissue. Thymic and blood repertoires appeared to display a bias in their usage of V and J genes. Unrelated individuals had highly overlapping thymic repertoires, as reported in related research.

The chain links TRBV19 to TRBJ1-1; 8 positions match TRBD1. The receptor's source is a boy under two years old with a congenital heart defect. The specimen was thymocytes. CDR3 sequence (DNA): TGTGCCGCCAAACCCCCACGGACAGGGTCAGGGATGAACACTGAAGCTTTCTTT. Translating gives CAAKPPRTGSGMNTEAFF.